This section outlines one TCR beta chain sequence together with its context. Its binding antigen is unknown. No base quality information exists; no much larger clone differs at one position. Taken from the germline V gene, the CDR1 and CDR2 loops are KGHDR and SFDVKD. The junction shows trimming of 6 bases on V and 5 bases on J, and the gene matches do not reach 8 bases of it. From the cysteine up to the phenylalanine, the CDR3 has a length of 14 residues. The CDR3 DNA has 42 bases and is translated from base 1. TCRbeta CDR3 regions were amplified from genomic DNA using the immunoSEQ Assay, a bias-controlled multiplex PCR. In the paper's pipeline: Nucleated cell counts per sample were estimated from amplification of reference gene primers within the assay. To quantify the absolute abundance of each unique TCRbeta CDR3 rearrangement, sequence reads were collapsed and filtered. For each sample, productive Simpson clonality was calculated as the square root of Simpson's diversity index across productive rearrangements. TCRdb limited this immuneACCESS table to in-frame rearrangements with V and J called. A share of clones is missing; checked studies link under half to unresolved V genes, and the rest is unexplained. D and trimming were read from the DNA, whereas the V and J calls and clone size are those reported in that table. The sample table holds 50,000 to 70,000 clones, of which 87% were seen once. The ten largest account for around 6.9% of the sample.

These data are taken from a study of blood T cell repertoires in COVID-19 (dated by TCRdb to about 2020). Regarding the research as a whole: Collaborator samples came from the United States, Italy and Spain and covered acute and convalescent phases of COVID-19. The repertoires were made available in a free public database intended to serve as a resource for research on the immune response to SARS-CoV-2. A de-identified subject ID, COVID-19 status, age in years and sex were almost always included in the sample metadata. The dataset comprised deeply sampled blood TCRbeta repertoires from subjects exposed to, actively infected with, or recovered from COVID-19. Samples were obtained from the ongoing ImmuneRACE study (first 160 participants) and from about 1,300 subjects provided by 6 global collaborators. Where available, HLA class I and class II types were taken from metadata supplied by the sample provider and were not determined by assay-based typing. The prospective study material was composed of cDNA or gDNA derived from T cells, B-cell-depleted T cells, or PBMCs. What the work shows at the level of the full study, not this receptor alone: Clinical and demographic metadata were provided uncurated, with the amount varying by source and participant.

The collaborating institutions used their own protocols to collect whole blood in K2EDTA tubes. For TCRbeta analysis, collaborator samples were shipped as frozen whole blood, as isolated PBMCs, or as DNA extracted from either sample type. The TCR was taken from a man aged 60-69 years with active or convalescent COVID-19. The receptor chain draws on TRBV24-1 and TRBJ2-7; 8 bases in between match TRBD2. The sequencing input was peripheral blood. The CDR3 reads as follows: CATSPLAGFHEQYF. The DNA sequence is TGTGCCACCAGTCCCCTAGCGGGTTTCCACGAGCAGTACTTC.